Described below is a single T cell receptor beta chain sequence and its context. Antigen specificity is unknown. This entry belongs to a study of T cell responses to AZD1222 COVID-19 vaccine. Findings of the study overall: Donors, mostly white British, included more females; clonal diversity was possibly underestimated.

The protocol was immunoSEQ multiplex PCR, while the TCRdb copy is restricted to in-frame clones and leaves out a portion. The repertoire consists of 200,000 or so clones, with roughly 92% occurring once and the leading ten covering over 0.95%. Analyses pooled second doses at about 4 or about 12 weeks. Germline CDR1 reads MNHEY; CDR2 reads SVGAGI. After removal of 4 bases from V and 5 bases from J, the junction contained 6 bases not matched to a gene. CDR3 length: 14 amino acids. This clonotype was sampled from an adult who received the AZD1222 COVID-19 vaccine. The chain uses TRBV6-5 and TRBJ1-2; 8 positions agree with TRBD1. Sequenced material: peripheral blood, taken 28 days after the second AZD1222 dose. The CDR3 spells CASSFDRGGYGYTF. For the CDR3, the DNA is TGTGCCAGCAGTTTTGACAGGGGTGGGTATGGCTACACCTTC.